The rows below give T cell receptor beta chains drawn from one sample of a study of CD8 T cells in ankylosing spondylitis. TCRdb re-analysed the 5' RACE reads in MiXCR, keeping a single row per CDR3 protein. Among roughly 670,000 distinct CDR3 sequences, around 20% were seen once, and the ten largest hold over 15%. Sequenced input: blood, either unsorted or a sorted T cell fraction (not recorded which). The source is a male donor with ankylosing spondylitis. Each CDR3 is given with its conserved first and last residue. D genes are given only for firm matches. Rows give clone size only sometimes, using once, few, many, or a class for an expanded clone.

size: -; J: TRBJ2-5; V: TRBV12-3/TRBV12-4; D: TRBD2; DNA: TGTGCCAGCAGTCCGGGACTAGCGGGAATGGTACAAGAGACCCAGTACTTC; CDR3: CASSPGLAGMVQETQYF
size: few; J: TRBJ2-1; V: TRBV20-1; D: TRBD2; DNA: TGCAGTGCGCTCGGGACTAGCGGGAGGGAAACCTCCTACAATGAGCAGTTCTTC; CDR3: CSALGTSGRETSYNEQFF
size: -; J: TRBJ2-7; V: TRBV4-1; D: -; DNA: TGCGCCAGCAGCCCCCTCGGCAGGGCCTACGAGCAGTACTTC; CDR3: CASSPLGRAYEQYF
size: few; J: TRBJ1-2; V: TRBV7-3; D: -; DNA: TGTGCCAGCATGCGTCCACCGAGCCGACAGAACTATGGCTACACCTTC; CDR3: CASMRPPSRQNYGYTF
size: few; J: TRBJ1-1; V: TRBV3-1; D: TRBD1; DNA: TGTGCCAGCAGCCAGCAGGGGGCTGGCACTGAAGCTTTCTTT; CDR3: CASSQQGAGTEAFF
size: -; J: TRBJ2-5; V: TRBV7-8; D: -; DNA: TGTGCCAGCAGCTTTGGGGACGGTGCCCAAGAGACCCAGTACTTC; CDR3: CASSFGDGAQETQYF
size: -; J: TRBJ2-1; V: TRBV6-2/TRBV6-3; D: -; DNA: TGTGCCAGCAGTACCTACAGGGTTGAGCAGTTCTTC; CDR3: CASSTYRVEQFF
size: many; J: TRBJ2-2; V: TRBV11-2; D: -; DNA: TGTGCCAGCAGCTTGATCGGAAACACCGGGGAGCTGTTTTTT; CDR3: CASSLIGNTGELFF
size: -; J: TRBJ2-5; V: TRBV20-1; D: -; DNA: TGCAGTGCTAGGCCCTTGGGGGAGAACAAACAAGAGACCCAGTACTTC; CDR3: CSARPLGENKQETQYF
size: -; J: TRBJ1-2; V: TRBV19; D: -; DNA: TGTGCCAGTAGTCTCCACCGGGGGGGAATCGACTATGGCTACACCTTC; CDR3: CASSLHRGGIDYGYTF